Described below is a single TCR beta chain sequence and its context. Its antigen is not known. Drawing of blood for sampling happened at baseline, at cycle 4 day 1, and at cycle 7 day 1. The data belong to a study of OX40 agonist ivuxolimab in advanced cancers. Whole-study context: Enrolled patients in dose escalation had cancers that were hepatocellular carcinoma, melanoma, renal cell or head and neck cancer. Eligibility admitted prior anti-PD-1, anti-PD-L1 or anti-CTLA-4 therapy; around 42% had some.

Germline loops: CDR1 GTSNPN, CDR2 SVGIG (reference sequence). Trimming removed 5 bases from V and 14 bases from J, with 13 bases in between. This CDR3 has 11 amino acids. TCRdb's copy holds only in-frame clones and misses some; the assay was immunoSEQ multiplex PCR. The sample contains tens of thousands of clones, 90% of which appear only once. Regarding the study as a whole: CD4+ and CD8+ blood T cells expanded clonally by week 6 at 0.1 to 3.0 mg/kg.

The V call is TRBV30, the J call TRBJ2-6; perhaps D is TRBD1 or TRBD2 (5 bases each). Source: CD4+ or CD8+ T cells sorted from blood, taken in a trial of the OX40 agonist ivuxolimab. The sequence derives from an adult with an advanced solid tumor such as melanoma, head and neck, liver or kidney cancer. CDR3 protein: CAWGTAPLLTF. As DNA, the CDR3 is TGTGCCTGGGGGACGGCGCCACTCCTGACTTTC.